This T cell receptor (beta chain) was identified during a study of cytomegalovirus exposure and HLA in healthy donors. The PCR contained 60 Vbeta and 13 Jbeta primers. This table comes from immunoSEQ multiplex PCR, and its TCRdb copy is limited to in-frame clones, with some not included. The sample carries about 140,000 clones, roughly 90% recorded once. The germline V gene has CDR1 SEHNR and CDR2 FQNEAQ (reference sequence). V lost 5 bases to trimming and J lost 1 base, with 14 bases between them. The CDR3 loop spans 15 amino acids. This chain joins TRBV7-9 and TRBJ2-5; D gene uncertain. Sequencing was done on a sample of PBMCs. The sequence was collected from a woman aged 40 to 49 in good health and CMV-seronegative. In DNA, the CDR3 is TGTGCCAGCAGCCCTCGTAGCACCATCCAAGAGACCCAGTACTTC. This translates into CASSPRSTIQETQYF. Together with reference TRBV7-9 and TRBJ2-5, the CDR3 gives the full variable domain: DTGVSQNPRHKITKRGQNVTFRCDPISEHNRLYWYRQTLGQGPEFLTYFQNEAQLEKSRLLSDRFSAERPKGSFSTLEIQRTEQGDSAMYLCASSPRSTIQETQYFGPGTRLLVL.